This TCR beta chain was found in a study of T-cell memory formation after mild COVID-19. Whole-study context: Most TCR clusters belonged to a single donor. Study results and limitations: Clones that contracted from day 15 to 85 had balanced CD4/CD8; later expanders were CD4+ biased.

Each CDR3 protein is one row after TCRdb ran MiXCR on the 5' RACE reads. Of 550,000 to 700,000 distinct CDR3 sequences in the sample, approximately 18% were seen once. This clonotype was seen a few times. Its cognate antigen is unknown. The CDR3 extends over 14 amino acids. V lost 3 bases and J 0 bases, leaving 9 bases between the germline ends. Germline V lookup: CDR1 DFQATT, CDR2 SNEGSKA (reference sequence). The specimen sequenced was PBMCs or a T cell subset sorted from them (not recorded which). The rearrangement links TRBV20-1 to TRBJ2-1; D is undetermined. The TCR originated in an adult woman who had mild COVID-19 (a few samples of this study predate the infection). Cell type and time point are not known. The CDR3 nucleotides are TGCAGTGCTAGGAACCTACGCTCCTACAATGAGCAGTTCTTC. It translates to CSARNLRSYNEQFF.